This is a list of T cell receptor beta chains from one sample in a study of identifying expanded T cells in peripheral blood. Method: immunoSEQ multiplex PCR; TCRdb's copy keeps in-frame clones and lacks some. The data contain around 130,000 clones, about 86% of them singletons. The specimen was blood. The receptors come from a person aged 18-70 years in good health. Each CDR3 is given with its conserved first and last residue. Fields, in order: J gene, clone size, D gene, V gene, CDR3 DNA, CDR3 protein. A D gene is named only where the DNA matches it firmly. Not every row has a clone size; where given, it reads once, few, many or a size class.

TRBJ1-5 once - TRBV5-5 TGTGCCAGCAGCTTTGGGGTTGTAAGCGGTAATCAGCCCCAGCATTTT CASSFGVVSGNQPQHF
TRBJ2-2 - - TRBV7-3 TGTGCCAGCAGCTTAAAGGGGACTCTGGACACCGGGGAGCTGTTTTTT CASSLKGTLDTGELFF
TRBJ2-1 - TRBD2 TRBV6-5 TGTGCCAGCAGTAGCCCGGGACTAGATTACAATGAGCAGTTCTTC CASSSPGLDYNEQFF
TRBJ2-6 - - TRBV28 TGTGCCAGCAGTTCCCCTGGCGTCTCTGGGGCCAACGTCCTGACTTTC CASSSPGVSGANVLTF
TRBJ2-7 - TRBD1 TRBV20-1 TGCAGTGCTGAGGGGGCTGGGGAGCAGTACTTC CSAEGAGEQYF
TRBJ2-1 - TRBD2 TRBV29-1 TGCAGCGTAGGACTAGCGGGAGGTTCTGAGCAGTTCTTC CSVGLAGGSEQFF
TRBJ1-3 - - TRBV30 TGTGCCTGGATTCGGGGAGGCCTCTCTGGAAACACCATATATTTT CAWIRGGLSGNTIYF
TRBJ1-1 - - TRBV6-6 TGTGCCAGCCCACAAGACCTGAACACTGAAGCTTTCTTT CASPQDLNTEAFF
TRBJ1-2 - - TRBV28 TGTGCCAGCAGTGCGGGGAGCACCTCCTACTATGGCTACACCTTC CASSAGSTSYYGYTF
TRBJ1-3 - TRBD1 TRBV6-5 TGTGCCAGCAGAAGACAGGGGACTTCTGGAAACACCATATATTTT CASRRQGTSGNTIYF
TRBJ2-5 - - TRBV28 TGTGCCAGCAGTTCACCGGACAGGCTCAAGGCGTGGGAGGCCCAGTACTTC CASSSPDRLKAWEAQYF
TRBJ2-3 few TRBD2 TRBV7-2 TGTGCCAGCAGCTTATGGACTAGCGGACCCACAGATACGCAGTATTTT CASSLWTSGPTDTQYF
TRBJ1-2 few TRBD1 TRBV7-2 TGTGCCAGCAGCTTGGGGACAGCACACAACTATGGCTACACCTTC CASSLGTAHNYGYTF
TRBJ1-5 - - TRBV28 TGTGCCAGCAGTCTGGTGGGGCAATCCAGCAATCAGCCCCAGCATTTT CASSLVGQSSNQPQHF
TRBJ1-1 - - TRBV6-1 TGTGCCAGCAGTGGGGACGTAATGAACACTGAAGCTTTCTTT CASSGDVMNTEAFF
TRBJ2-3 - TRBD1 TRBV5-1 TGCGCCAGCCAGACAGGGTTGAGCACAGATACGCAGTATTTT CASQTGLSTDTQYF
TRBJ2-3 - - TRBV18 TGTGCCAGCTCATCAGAACTCACAGATACGCAGTATTTT CASSSELTDTQYF
TRBJ1-3 - - TRBV5-6 TGTGCCAGCAGCTCGGGCTCTGGAAACACCATATATTTT CASSSGSGNTIYF
TRBJ1-6 - - TRBV27 TGTGCCAGCAGTCTCCGGGCCCGCGGCCATAATTCACCCCTCCACTTT CASSLRARGHNSPLHF
TRBJ2-2 - TRBD2 TRBV7-2 TGTGCCAGCAGCTTACGGCCTAGCGGGGGAAAAACCGGGGAGCTGTTTTTT CASSLRPSGGKTGELFF
TRBJ2-7 - TRBD2 TRBV5-4 TGTGCCAGCAGCAAGGGACTAGCGGGAAAGAGCGAGCAGTACTTC CASSKGLAGKSEQYF
TRBJ1-2 - - TRBV27 TGTGCCAGCAGTAGACTTCAGGGGCCCTATGGCTACACCTTC CASSRLQGPYGYTF
TRBJ1-5 - - TRBV19 TGTGCCTTACTACCGGGGGCTGGTGTTCAGCCCCAGCATTTT CALLPGAGVQPQHF
TRBJ1-1 - - TRBV29-1 TGCAGCGTTCCTGGGACCAGGGGTCAGAACACTGAAGCTTTCTTT CSVPGTRGQNTEAFF
TRBJ2-7 - - TRBV5-8 TGTGCCAGCAGCGGCCCGTTGAGGCACGAGCAGTACTTC CASSGPLRHEQYF
TRBJ1-4 - - TRBV5-1 TGCGCCAGCCGTGCAGAAGGATACGAAAAACTGTTTTTT CASRAEGYEKLFF
TRBJ1-1 - - TRBV7-2 TGTGCCAGCAGCTTAGCCAGCCAGGATGAAGCTTTCTTT CASSLASQDEAFF
TRBJ1-2 - - TRBV6-1 TGTGCCAGCAGACACCAATATGACGATGGCTACACCTTC CASRHQYDDGYTF